The 20 T cell receptor beta chains in this list originate from one sample, sequenced in a study of shared clonotypes between healthy human individuals. Clones were read by immunoSEQ multiplex PCR, and TCRdb kept only the in-frame ones, dropping some. The data show 650,000 to 750,000 clones, with 55% to 75% seen just once and around 2% held by the top ten. The source material was memory CD4+ T cells sorted from blood. The subset: CD45RA-negative fraction. Receptors originate from a woman in her twenties or thirties in good health.

The chain employs TRBV28 and TRBJ1-2; unclear D gene. This CDR3 comprises 15 residues. Germline V gives CDR1 MDHEN, CDR2 SYDVKM. V shed 2 bases and J shed 5 bases, with 15 bases lying between them. CDR3 bases: TGTGCCAGCAGTTTAACTGACGTGGCGAGTTATGGCTACACCTTC. This sequence encodes CASSLTDVASYGYTF.

The J gene is TRBJ1-4, the V gene TRBV30, with 7 nucleotides matching TRBD1. This CDR3 spans 11 amino acids. Unmatched junction bases numbered 6, after V lost 1 base and J lost 16 bases. Germline V lookup: CDR1 GTSNPN, CDR2 SVGIG (reference sequence). CDR3 sequence: CAWSEGAGRFF. CDR3 coding DNA: TGTGCCTGGAGTGAGGGGGCGGGGAGGTTTTTT.

The rearrangement links TRBV28 to TRBJ1-2; D uncertain. Trimming took 5 bases from V and 3 from J, leaving 7 bases between them. Germline V gene lookup returns CDR1 MDHEN and CDR2 SYDVKM. CDR3 length: 12 residues. DNA for the CDR3: TGTGCCAGCAGTGTTAAACACTATGGCTACACCTTC. It codes for CASSVKHYGYTF.

The CDR3 bases are TGCGCCAGCAGTCAATCCCCGATGAGGCAGATCTATAGCAATCAGCCCCAGCATTTT. Translated, it gives CASSQSPMRQIYSNQPQHF. V is TRBV23-1 and J is TRBJ1-5; no clear D. TRBV23-1 is sorted into the ORF group, with uncertain function. Deletions cut 0 bases from V and 0 bases from J, with 18 bases between. The CDR3 sequence is 19 residues long.

The rearrangement uses TRBV6-6 and TRBJ1-5, with D tentatively TRBD1 (5 bases). CDR3 length: 15 amino acids. V was shortened by 4 bases and J by 0 bases, with 10 bases between the two germline ends. CDR1 and CDR2 from the germline V gene are MNHNY and SVGAGI (reference sequence). The CDR3 is CASSWQGVSNQPQHF. The CDR3 DNA follows: TGTGCCAGCAGTTGGCAGGGAGTTAGCAATCAGCCCCAGCATTTT.

V is TRBV7-6 and J is TRBJ2-6, with 8 nucleotides matching TRBD2. CDR3 length: 18 residues. V trimming: 4 bases; J trimming: 2 bases; junction bases outside the gene matches: 10. CDR1 and CDR2 (germline): SGHVS, FNYEAQ. CDR3 residues: CASSSLGTRETGANVLTF. CDR3 in DNA: TGTGCCAGCAGCTCGTTGGGGACTAGGGAAACTGGGGCCAACGTCCTGACTTTC.

This clone was found a few times. J is TRBJ1-1 and V is TRBV28; no clear D gene. Germline V lookup: CDR1 MDHEN, CDR2 SYDVKM. V lost 2 bases and J lost 5, with 12 bases in between. The CDR3 consists of 14 residues. The CDR3 nucleotides are TGTGCCAGCAGTTTACCGGCGTTGGTAACTGAAGCTTTCTTT. Amino acid sequence: CASSLPALVTEAFF.

The V and J genes are TRBV5-1 and TRBJ1-1, with 7 positions matching TRBD1. V lost 2 bases, J lost 9 bases, and 10 bases stayed unmatched. Germline values: CDR1 SGHRS, CDR2 YFSETQ. CDR3 length: 14 residues. The CDR3 DNA is TGCGCCAGCAGCTTTGACAGGGCCCGCTTTCAAGCTTTCTTT. This translates into CASSFDRARFQAFF. The full variable domain, completed using reference TRBV5-1 and TRBJ1-1, is KAGVTQTPRYLIKTRGQQVTLSCSPISGHRSVSWYQQTPGQGLQFLFEYFSETQRNKGNFPGRFSGRQFSNSRSEMNVSTLELGDSALYLCASSFDRARFQAFFGQGTRLTVV.

With regard to this clone: Other nucleotide sequences from this sample produce the same CDR3. The V call is TRBV29-1, the J call TRBJ2-1; tentative D call: TRBD1 (6 bases). CDR3 length: 11 residues. Germline V gives CDR1 SQVTM, CDR2 ANQGSEA. V lost 6 bases, J lost 3 bases, and 6 bases lay in between. CDR3 nucleotides: TGCAGCGTGGACAGCTACAATGAGCAGTTCTTC. Residues: CSVDSYNEQFF.

This chain uses TRBV28 with TRBJ1-2; D may be TRBD1 (6 bases). Germline V lookup: CDR1 MDHEN, CDR2 SYDVKM. The V gene lost 6 bases and the J gene lost 9 bases, with 20 bases spanning the gap. The CDR3 has 14 amino acids. The CDR3 sequence: CASRTDSGTLSYTF. CDR3 nucleotides: TGTGCCAGCAGGACGGACAGTGGAACGCTAAGCTACACCTTC.

This rearrangement joins TRBV19 to TRBJ2-7; tentatively, D is TRBD1 (6 bases). Per germline, CDR1 LNHDA and CDR2 SQIVND (reference sequence). The CDR3 contains 16 residues. The V end lost 5 bases, the J end lost 1 base, and 18 bases lay between the germline ends. CDR3 nucleotides: TGTGCCAGTAGTCTTAAGTATGGGGGCAAGTCCTACGAGCAGTACTTC. It is translated as CASSLKYGGKSYEQYF.

This chain links TRBV30 with TRBJ1-1, with 7 bases aligning to TRBD1. V was clipped by 7 bases and J by 0 bases; unmatched bases: 8. This CDR3 is built from 14 residues. Germline values: CDR1 GTSNPN, CDR2 SVGIG (reference sequence). CDR3 loop: CASNRQGLNTEAFF. Written as DNA, the CDR3 is TGTGCCTCCAATCGACAGGGCCTGAACACTGAAGCTTTCTTT. Looking up the rest from reference TRBV30 and TRBJ1-1 gives the full variable domain: SQTIHQWPATLVQPVGSPLSLECTVEGTSNPNLYWYRQAAGRGLQLLFYSVGIGQISSEVPQNLSASRPQDRQFILSSKKLLLSDSGFYLCASNRQGLNTEAFFGQGTRLTVV.

The chain couples TRBV13 to TRBJ2-3, with D possibly matching TRBD2 (7 bases). Germline CDR1 is PRHDT and CDR2 is FYEKMQ (reference sequence). This CDR3 is built from 17 residues. V was clipped by 3 bases and J by 1 base, with 17 bases between them. CDR3 residues: CASSLGGAGPGTDTQYF. In nucleotides, the CDR3 is TGTGCCAGCAGCTTGGGGGGGGCAGGACCCGGCACAGATACGCAGTATTTT. The full variable domain, rest sourced from reference TRBV13 and TRBJ2-3, is AAGVIQSPRHLIKEKRETATLKCYPIPRHDTVYWYQQGPGQDPQFLISFYEKMQSDKGSIPDRFSAQQFSDYHSELNMSSLELGDSALYFCASSLGGAGPGTDTQYFGPGTRLTVL.

The genes are TRBV18 and TRBJ2-3, with D hard to call. V gave up 1 base and J gave up 2 bases, with 7 bases separating them. The CDR3 runs to 14 residues. CDR1 is KGHSH, CDR2 LQKENI, per germline. The chain's CDR3 is CASSPQAITDTQYF. CDR3 DNA: TGTGCCAGCTCACCACAAGCTATCACAGATACGCAGTATTTT. The variable domain in full, completed from reference TRBV18 and TRBJ2-3, reads NAGVMQNPRHLVRRRGQEARLRCSPMKGHSHVYWYRQLPEEGLKFMVYLQKENIIDESGMPKERFSAEFPKEGPSILRIQQVVRGDSAAYFCASSPQAITDTQYFGPGTRLTVL.

The V call is TRBV7-2, the J call TRBJ1-1, with 7 bases identical to TRBD1. V lost 0 bases, J lost 0 bases, and 4 bases stayed unmatched. CDR1 and CDR2 (germline): SGHTA, FQGNSA. The CDR3 has 16 amino acids. The CDR3 spells CASSLAGQSLNTEAFF. The DNA for the CDR3 is TGTGCCAGCAGCTTAGCGGGACAGTCGCTGAACACTGAAGCTTTCTTT.

The V call is TRBV7-6, the J call TRBJ2-5, with D possibly matching TRBD1 (6 bases). Germline V gene lookup returns CDR1 SGHVS and CDR2 FNYEAQ. Trimming left V 4 bases short and J 2 bases short, with 11 bases between. The CDR3 length is 14 residues. The CDR3 DNA follows: TGTGCCAGCAGCTCGTTCGGACAGCAAGAGACCCAGTACTTC. Translating gives CASSSFGQQETQYF.

In this sample, this clone turned up once. Here the CDR3 DNA reads TGTGCCAGCAGCTTGGTCGGTGGGGGCGAGCAGTACTTC. Protein sequence: CASSLVGGGEQYF. V usage is TRBV5-4 and J usage is TRBJ2-7, with D possibly called TRBD1 or TRBD2 (5 bases each). CDR3 length equals 13 residues. Deletions cut 0 bases from V and 6 bases from J, with 10 bases between. Per germline, CDR1 SGHNT and CDR2 YYREEE (reference sequence).

V usage is TRBV28 and J usage is TRBJ2-1; 8 nucleotides agree with TRBD1. Trimming took 6 bases from V and 7 from J; bases not matched to a gene: 8. This CDR3 has 14 residues. The germline CDR1 and CDR2 sequences are MDHEN and SYDVKM. Here the CDR3 reads CASSYRQGINEQFF. CDR3 DNA sequence: TGTGCCAGCAGCTACCGACAGGGGATAAATGAGCAGTTCTTC.

This rearrangement joins TRBV7-8 to TRBJ2-7; D not resolved. CDR1 is SGHVS, CDR2 FQNEAQ, per germline. Trimming left V 1 base short and J 6 bases short, with 13 bases between. The CDR3 has 14 residues. CDR3 bases: TGTGCCAGCAGCTTAGGGGTAGGGCCGGCCGAGCAGTACTTC. Encoded protein: CASSLGVGPAEQYF. Drawing the rest from reference TRBV7-8 and TRBJ2-7, the complete variable domain is GAGVSQSPRYKVAKRGQDVALRCDPISGHVSLFWYQQALGQGPEFLTYFQNEAQLDKSGLPSDRFFAERPEGSVSTLKIQRTQQEDSAVYLCASSLGVGPAEQYFGPGTRLTVT.

This clone is a singleton in its sample. J is TRBJ1-1 and V is TRBV7-3, with D hard to call. Looked up from germline, CDR1 is SGHTA and CDR2 is FQGTGA. The V end was cut by 5 bases, the J end by 1 base, with 8 bases between. This CDR3 spans 13 amino acids. The CDR3 here is CASSRASNTEAFF. The CDR3 DNA sequence: TGTGCCAGCAGCAGGGCTTCGAACACTGAAGCTTTCTTT. The variable domain in full, with the rest retrieved from reference TRBV7-3 and TRBJ1-1, is GAGVSQTPSNKVTEKGKYVELRCDPISGHTALYWYRQSLGQGPEFLIYFQGTGAADDSGLPNDRFFAVRPEGSVSTLKIQRTERGDSAVYLCASSRASNTEAFFGQGTRLTVV.